Listed here are 26 T cell receptor beta chains from one sample, sequenced in a study of T cells in Graves' hyperthyroidism and ophthalmopathy (dated by TCRdb to between 2018 and 2021). Libraries came from multiplex PCR. The data were produced on an Illumina HiSeq 2000. TCR beta CDR3 regions were amplified from RNA transcripts. For the first round of RT-PCR on the TCR CDR3, the HTBI primer set was used together with the Qiagen OneStep RT-PCR kit. TCRdb trimmed public reads at Q25 via fastp, called clones via MiXCR and kept in-frame beta chains. CDR3 protein sequences are deduplicated, and each keeps its most common genes and DNA. This sample gives hundreds of thousands of distinct CDR3 sequences in total; 14% of them show up just once. In total, the top ten clones hold 10% of the sample. What was sequenced was blood. The source of these receptors is a woman aged 18-30 years with Graves' hyperthyroidism.

The table lists this clonotype with many counts. V usage is TRBV28 and J usage is TRBJ2-1; TRBD2 matches at 7 bases. The CDR3 loop spans 16 amino acids. Germline loops: CDR1 MDHEN, CDR2 SYDVKM. The trim removed 6 bases at V and 5 bases at J, leaving 13 bases unmatched. The CDR3 is CASSPHLAVADNEQFF. CDR3 DNA: TGTGCCAGCAGCCCCCACCTAGCGGTTGCAGACAATGAGCAGTTCTTC.

Ten or more counts support this clonotype. J is TRBJ2-3 and V is TRBV24-1, with D possibly called TRBD1 or TRBD2 (5 bases each). Trimming removed 3 bases from V and 1 base from J, with 16 bases in between. The CDR3 length is 17 residues. The germline gives CDR1 KGHDR, CDR2 SFDVKD. DNA for the CDR3: TGTGCCACCAGTGATCCCACGGGGCACACTGGCACAGATACGCAGTATTTT. Encoded protein: CATSDPTGHTGTDTQYF.

The chain employs TRBV6-1 and TRBJ2-2; unclear D gene. Trimming removed 7 bases at V and 5 bases at J, with 5 bases between. Per germline, CDR1 MNHNS and CDR2 SASEGT. This CDR3 contains 11 residues. This CDR3 reads CASTPTGELFF. CDR3 DNA sequence: TGTGCCAGCACCCCAACCGGGGAGCTGTTTTTT.

In this sample, this clonotype turned up many times. The chain carries TRBV12-5 and TRBJ2-2; 9 bases map to TRBD1. Trimming took 1 base from V and 4 from J; bases not matched to a gene: 4. The germline CDR1 and CDR2 sequences are LGHNT and FRNRAP. This CDR3 comprises 16 residues. The CDR3 loop reads CASGLAGTGSTGELFF. The CDR3 nucleotides read TGTGCTAGTGGTTTGGCCGGGACAGGGTCCACCGGGGAGCTGTTTTTT.

This chain joins TRBV19 and TRBJ2-1; 8 nucleotides agree with TRBD2. Trimming took 7 bases from V and 8 from J; bases not matched to a gene: 4. Germline CDR1 LNHDA, CDR2 SQIVND (reference sequence). This CDR3 is 12 amino acids long. CDR3 DNA: TGTGCCAGTACCGGGAGGGTGTATGAGCAGTTCTTC. The encoded protein is CASTGRVYEQFF.

The genes are TRBV29-1 and TRBJ1-1; 8 nucleotides match TRBD1. Per the germline V gene, CDR1 is SQVTM and CDR2 is ANQGSEA. The CDR3 extends over 12 amino acids. The junction had 6 bases not matched to a gene; V was cut back by 7 bases and J by 5 bases. For the CDR3, the DNA is TGCAGCGCTCAGGACAGGGCAACTGAAGCTTTCTTT. Amino acids: CSAQDRATEAFF. The full variable domain, with the rest looked up from reference TRBV29-1 and TRBJ1-1, is SAVISQKPSRDICQRGTSLTIQCQVDSQVTMMFWYRQQPGQSLTLIATANQGSEATYESGFVIDKFPISRPNLTFSTLTVSNMSPEDSSIYLCSAQDRATEAFFGQGTRLTVV.

Written as DNA, the CDR3 is TGTGCCAGCAGCCCAAGCGGTAATACGCAGTATTTT. Translation: CASSPSGNTQYF. V usage is TRBV14 and J usage is TRBJ2-3; D perhaps matches TRBD2 (5 bases). With 4 bases removed from V and 7 bases from J, the gap between germline ends came to 9 bases. The CDR3 has 12 residues. The germline V gene encodes CDR1 SGHDN and CDR2 FVKESK.

In its sample, this clonotype was seen many times. J is TRBJ1-5 and V is TRBV2; D perhaps matches TRBD1 (5 bases). Trimming cost V 5 bases and J 3 bases, with 17 bases left between them. The length of the CDR3 is 16 residues. The germline V gene has CDR1 SNHLY and CDR2 FYNNEI. CDR3: CASSPLGVGTNQPQHF. The CDR3 bases are TGTGCCAGCAGTCCTCTGGGGGTAGGGACCAATCAGCCCCAGCATTTT.

Worth noting for this clonotype: The junction shows a germline mismatch at one end, possibly a read error. The V and J genes are TRBV5-1 and TRBJ2-3, with 7 nucleotides matching TRBD2. This CDR3 has 16 amino acids. From germline, CDR1 is SGHRS and CDR2 YFSETQ. The CDR3 region is CASSLVAGEGTDAQYF. In nucleotides, the CDR3 is TGCGCCAGCAGCTTGGTGGCGGGAGAGGGCACAGATGCGCAGTATTTT.

This clonotype has at least ten counts. This chain connects TRBV7-7 to TRBJ2-2; 11 nucleotides align to TRBD2. The junction had 12 bases not matched to a gene; V was cut back by 5 bases and J by 4 bases. The CDR3 consists of 18 residues. In germline, CDR1 is SSHAT, CDR2 FNYEAQ (reference sequence). The CDR3, as DNA: TGTGCCAGCAGCCGCCCTAAACTAGCGGGAGAACCCACCGGGGAGCTGTTTTTT. Its protein product is CASSRPKLAGEPTGELFF.

This clonotype came up a few times. V and J are TRBV14 and TRBJ1-3; D uncertain. Germline loops: CDR1 SGHDN, CDR2 FVKESK. CDR3 length equals 15 residues. Trimming stripped 4 bases from V and 0 bases from J, with 10 bases between. The CDR3 DNA follows: TGTGCCAGCAGCCGGACTTGGACCTCTGGAAACACCATATATTTT. Its protein is CASSRTWTSGNTIYF.

The chain combines TRBV5-1 with TRBJ2-3, with D unresolved. CDR3 length: 15 residues. Trimming took off 0 bases at V and 0 bases at J, with 8 bases between the two ends. Per the germline V gene, CDR1 is SGHRS and CDR2 is YFSETQ. CDR3 sequence (DNA): TGCGCCAGCAGCTTGGATGATGGTAGCACAGATACGCAGTATTTT. Translating it yields CASSLDDGSTDTQYF. The complete variable domain, with remaining parts taken from reference TRBV5-1 and TRBJ2-3, reads KAGVTQTPRYLIKTRGQQVTLSCSPISGHRSVSWYQQTPGQGLQFLFEYFSETQRNKGNFPGRFSGRQFSNSRSEMNVSTLELGDSALYLCASSLDDGSTDTQYFGPGTRLTVL.

This clonotype was found many times. This chain joins TRBV7-9 and TRBJ1-2, with D possibly TRBD1 on 5 matching bases. Trimming took 3 bases from V and 8 from J, leaving 13 bases between them. The germline CDR1 and CDR2 sequences are SEHNR and FQNEAQ (reference sequence). The CDR3 runs 13 residues. The DNA of the CDR3 is TGTGCCAGCAGCTTTGGGGGACCGGGCGGCTACACCTTC. It codes for CASSFGGPGGYTF. Filled out from reference TRBV7-9 and TRBJ1-2, the complete variable domain reads DTGVSQNPRHKITKRGQNVTFRCDPISEHNRLYWYRQTLGQGPEFLTYFQNEAQLEKSRLLSDRFSAERPKGSFSTLEIQRTEQGDSAMYLCASSFGGPGGYTFGSGTRLTVV.

This clonotype was seen more than once but under ten times. The V call is TRBV28, the J call TRBJ2-5, with 8 bases identical to TRBD1. Losses at the gene ends were 3 bases for V and 3 bases for J; bases not matched to a gene: 3. CDR1 and CDR2 from the germline V gene are MDHEN and SYDVKM. The CDR3 consists of 14 residues. Here the CDR3 DNA reads TGTGCCAGCAGTTTTGCAGGGGGCGAAGAGACCCAGTACTTC. Translation: CASSFAGGEETQYF. Based on the CDR3 plus reference TRBV28 and TRBJ2-5, the full variable domain is DVKVTQSSRYLVKRTGEKVFLECVQDMDHENMFWYRQDPGLGLRLIYFSYDVKMKEKGDIPEGYSVSREKKERFSLILESASTNQTSMYLCASSFAGGEETQYFGPGTRLLVL.

This clonotype was counted a few times. V and J are TRBV7-2 and TRBJ2-5; maybe TRBD1 (6 bases). V lost 4 bases and J lost 6, with 15 bases in between. The germline V gene encodes CDR1 SGHTA and CDR2 FQGNSA. This CDR3 spans 14 amino acids. The CDR3 region is CASSWTEVVKTQYF. CDR3 coding DNA: TGTGCCAGCAGCTGGACAGAAGTGGTTAAGACCCAGTACTTC.

The rearrangement joins TRBV19 to TRBJ1-5; no reliable D call. Between the trimmed V and J ends, which lost 4 bases and 4 bases, there was a span of 5 bases. This CDR3 has 12 amino acids. Germline V gene data show CDR1 as LNHDA and CDR2 as SQIVND (reference sequence). This CDR3 is CASSNKNQPQHF. As DNA, the CDR3 is TGTGCCAGTAGTAATAAGAATCAGCCCCAGCATTTT.

Ten or more counts support this clonotype. The rearrangement joins TRBV15 to TRBJ2-1, with 8 bases identical to TRBD2. The V gene end was trimmed by 1 base and the J gene end by 4 bases; junction bases not matched to a gene: 3. Germline V gene data show CDR1 as LNHNV and CDR2 as YYDKDF (reference sequence). The CDR3 covers 15 residues. The CDR3 DNA reads TGTGCCACCAGCAGAGCGGGAGGGAGGTACAATGAGCAGTTCTTC. It is translated as CATSRAGGRYNEQFF.

This clonotype was detected ten times or more. V is TRBV2 and J is TRBJ2-7; either TRBD1 or TRBD2 may supply D (5 bases each). Trimming took off 5 bases at V and 4 bases at J, with 15 bases between the two ends. CDR3 length: 14 amino acids. Looked up from germline, CDR1 is SNHLY and CDR2 is FYNNEI. The CDR3 sequence is CASSSLSGGYEQYF. The DNA for the CDR3 is TGTGCCAGCAGTTCCCTTTCTGGGGGATACGAGCAGTACTTC.

CDR3 in amino acids: CASSGVFNEKLFF. The CDR3 bases are TGTGCCAGTAGTGGTGTGTTTAATGAAAAACTGTTTTTT. The rearrangement uses TRBV19 and TRBJ1-4; D is unclear. This CDR3 is 13 amino acids long. V gave up 5 bases and J gave up 4 bases, with 8 bases separating them. Germline V CDR1 and CDR2: LNHDA, SQIVND (reference sequence).

Notes on this clonotype: Since a much larger clone is just one base distant, this may be a read error. This chain uses TRBV28 with TRBJ2-7, with D tentatively TRBD1 (6 bases). The CDR3 loop spans 14 amino acids. CDR1 MDHEN and CDR2 SYDVKM come from the germline V gene. The CDR3 coding sequence is TGTGCCAGCAGTTCCCGACAGGCCCCCTACGACCAGTACTTC. Protein: CASSSRQAPYDQYF.

This clonotype was picked up many times. The chain recombines TRBV28 with TRBJ2-7; 7 nucleotides match TRBD1. CDR1 is MDHEN and CDR2 is SYDVKM in the germline V gene. The length of the CDR3 is 17 residues. The trim removed 3 bases at V and 3 bases at J, leaving 14 bases unmatched. The CDR3 coding sequence is TGTGCCAGCAGTTTCGACAGGGCTCCCGGGCTGCTCTACGAGCAGTACTTC. Amino acids: CASSFDRAPGLLYEQYF.

This clonotype has at least ten counts. The chain employs TRBV11-1 and TRBJ2-2; D is unresolved. The CDR3 runs 15 residues. Germline CDR1 reads SGHAT; CDR2 reads FQDESV (reference sequence). The V end lost 2 bases, the J end lost 0 bases, and 7 bases lay between the germline ends. CDR3 nucleotides: TGTGCCAGCAGCTTAATCAGGTCGAACACCGGGGAGCTGTTTTTT. The encoded protein is CASSLIRSNTGELFF.

This clonotype was counted ten times or more. The J gene is TRBJ2-5, the V gene TRBV11-2; 7 nucleotides align to TRBD1. CDR1 is SGHAT and CDR2 is FQNNGV in the germline V gene. V gave up 5 bases and J gave up 1 base; unmatched junction bases: 7. The CDR3 extends over 15 amino acids. The chain's CDR3 is CASSTSDRSQETQYF. The CDR3 DNA is TGTGCCAGCAGCACCTCGGACAGGAGCCAAGAGACCCAGTACTTC.

The chain combines TRBV15 with TRBJ2-5; D not certain. Germline values: CDR1 LNHNV, CDR2 YYDKDF (reference sequence). The CDR3 is 13 residues long. Trimming removed 3 bases from V and 5 bases from J, with 10 bases in between. The CDR3 region has the DNA TGTGCCACCAGCAGGAGCTCGCTCGAGACCCAGTACTTC. This encodes CATSRSSLETQYF. The full variable domain, completed using reference TRBV15 and TRBJ2-5, is DAMVIQNPRYQVTQFGKPVTLSCSQTLNHNVMYWYQQKSSQAPKLLFHYYDKDFNNEADTPDNFQSRRPNTSFCFLDIRSPGLGDTAMYLCATSRSSLETQYFGPGTRLLVL.

This clonotype was observed at least ten times. The chain carries TRBV7-9 and TRBJ2-7; 8 bases agree with TRBD1. This CDR3 comprises 14 residues. Germline CDR1 is SEHNR and CDR2 is FQNEAQ (reference sequence). V lost 4 bases to trimming and J lost 5 bases; unmatched junction nucleotides: 7. In nucleotides, the CDR3 is TGTGCCAGCAGCTCCGGGACAGGTTACGACGAGCAGTACTTC. Translated: CASSSGTGYDEQYF.

This chain joins TRBV2 and TRBJ1-5, with D possibly matching TRBD1 (5 bases). This CDR3 is 17 amino acids long. V gave up 6 bases and J gave up 0 bases, with 18 bases separating them. Germline V gene data show CDR1 as SNHLY and CDR2 as FYNNEI. CDR3 loop: CASSHPAGTNSNQPQHF. The CDR3 DNA is TGTGCCAGCAGCCATCCGGCAGGGACCAATAGCAATCAGCCCCAGCATTTT.